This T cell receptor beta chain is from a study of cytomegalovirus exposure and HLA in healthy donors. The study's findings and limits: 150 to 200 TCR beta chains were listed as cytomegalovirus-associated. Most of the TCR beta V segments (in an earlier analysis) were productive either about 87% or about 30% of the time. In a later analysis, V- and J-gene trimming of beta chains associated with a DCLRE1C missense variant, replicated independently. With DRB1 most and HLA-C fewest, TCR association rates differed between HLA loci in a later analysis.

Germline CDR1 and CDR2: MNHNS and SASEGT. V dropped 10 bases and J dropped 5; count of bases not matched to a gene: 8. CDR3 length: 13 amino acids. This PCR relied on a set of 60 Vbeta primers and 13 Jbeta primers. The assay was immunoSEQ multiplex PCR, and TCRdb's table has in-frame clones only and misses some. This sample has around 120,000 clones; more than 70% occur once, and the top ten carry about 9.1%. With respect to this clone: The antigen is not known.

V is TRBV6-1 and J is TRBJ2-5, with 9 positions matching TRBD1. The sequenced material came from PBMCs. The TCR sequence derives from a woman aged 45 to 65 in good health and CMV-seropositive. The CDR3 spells CATVQGAGETQYF. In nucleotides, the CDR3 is TGTGCCACCGTACAGGGGGCCGGTGAGACCCAGTACTTC.